These 18 T cell receptor beta chains came from one sample sequenced in a study of blood T cell repertoires in COVID-19. The protocol was immunoSEQ multiplex PCR, while the TCRdb copy is restricted to in-frame clones and leaves out a portion. Of about 410,000 clones in the sample, over 75% are singletons; the top ten hold about 1.6%. Sequenced sample: peripheral blood. These receptors came from a woman aged 40-49 years with COVID-19, enrolled during active disease.

The chain combines TRBV7-9 with TRBJ2-3; 10 bases are shared with TRBD2. The CDR3 extends over 15 amino acids. Germline V gives CDR1 SEHNR, CDR2 FQNEAQ (reference sequence). Trimming cost V 4 bases and J 2 bases; bases outside gene matches: 3. The CDR3 reads CASSSTSGVTDTQYF. The CDR3 DNA reads as TGTGCCAGCAGCTCTACTAGCGGGGTCACAGATACGCAGTATTTT.

The rearrangement joins TRBV18 to TRBJ2-2; the D is unclear. The germline V gene has CDR1 KGHSH and CDR2 LQKENI. V shed 3 bases and J shed 1 base, with 9 bases lying between them. The CDR3 is 15 amino acids. The CDR3 protein is CASSPSLVNTGELFF. CDR3 nucleotides: TGTGCCAGCTCACCTTCTCTAGTGAACACCGGGGAGCTGTTTTTT.

The CDR3 loop reads CASIFSGTGYTF. The CDR3 nucleotides read TGTGCCAGCATCTTTTCCGGGACAGGCTACACCTTC. This rearrangement joins TRBV12-3 or TRBV12-4 to TRBJ1-2; weak D call: TRBD1 (6 bases). The V end was cut by 7 bases, the J end by 8 bases, with 14 bases between. This CDR3 contains 12 residues.

The chain is built from TRBV7-9 and TRBJ1-2, with a possible D match to TRBD1 (5 bases). Germline V gives CDR1 SEHNR, CDR2 FQNEAQ (reference sequence). With 2 bases removed from V and 6 bases from J, the gap between germline ends came to 10 bases. This CDR3 has 13 residues. The CDR3 loop reads CASSLSSGNGYTF. As DNA, the CDR3 is TGTGCCAGCAGCTTAAGTTCAGGGAATGGCTACACCTTC.

The rearrangement links TRBV7-8 to TRBJ2-7; TRBD2 matches at 7 bases. The CDR3 is 14 amino acids. The J segment lost 5 bases and the V segment lost 8 bases, leaving 12 bases of the junction unmatched. From germline, CDR1 is SGHVS and CDR2 FQNEAQ. The CDR3 protein is CASLSGGRRNEQYF. CDR3 sequence (DNA): TGTGCCAGCCTTTCGGGAGGCCGGCGGAACGAGCAGTACTTC.

The chain links TRBV27 to TRBJ1-5; tentative D call: TRBD1 (5 bases). Germline lookup yields CDR1 MNHEY and CDR2 SMNVEV (reference sequence). V was pared by 2 bases and J by 2 bases, with 13 bases between. CDR3 length equals 16 residues. CDR3 DNA sequence: TGTGCCAGCAGTTTAGCGTCGGGGGATCGCAATCAGCCCCAGCATTTT. This translates into CASSLASGDRNQPQHF.

The chain couples TRBV6-5 to TRBJ1-5; possibly TRBD1 for D (5 bases). The length of the CDR3 is 13 residues. V dropped 6 bases and J dropped 2 bases, with 8 bases sitting between them. Germline CDR1 and CDR2: MNHEY and SVGAGI. The CDR3 sequence is CASSSQGNQPQHF. The CDR3 nucleotides read TGTGCCAGCAGCTCACAGGGCAATCAGCCCCAGCATTTT.

V gene TRBV18 combines with J gene TRBJ1-4; D is unclear. Germline values: CDR1 KGHSH, CDR2 LQKENI. V was clipped by 5 bases and J by 8 bases, with 9 bases between them. This CDR3 is built from 12 residues. The CDR3 DNA is TGTGCCAGCTCAACTCCATCCGAAAAACTGTTTTTT. Amino acid sequence: CASSTPSEKLFF.

The chain is built from TRBV10-3 and TRBJ2-1; 8 positions agree with TRBD1. Germline CDR1 and CDR2: ENHRY and SYGVKD. V dropped 2 bases and J dropped 10; count of bases not matched to a gene: 7. The CDR3 covers 14 residues. DNA for the CDR3: TGTGCCATCAGTGAGCAGGGGGCCCACAGCGAGCAGTTCTTC. Amino acids: CAISEQGAHSEQFF.

Comments on this clone: This same CDR3 is encoded by further DNA sequences in the sample. The V gene is TRBV5-1, the J gene TRBJ1-2, with 9 bases identical to TRBD1. This CDR3 region has 13 residues. V gave up 4 bases and J gave up 8 bases; unmatched junction bases: 6. CDR1 is SGHRS, CDR2 YFSETQ, per germline. CDR3 nucleotide sequence: TGCGCCAGCAGCCAGGGACAGGGAGGAGGCTACACCTTC. Amino acids: CASSQGQGGGYTF.

Note on this clone: The sample contains more than one DNA sequence encoding this CDR3. The chain employs TRBV28 and TRBJ1-5; no clear D. The V end was cut by 2 bases, the J end by 6 bases, with 5 bases between. Germline V gene data show CDR1 as MDHEN and CDR2 as SYDVKM. The CDR3 covers 12 residues. Written as DNA, the CDR3 is TGTGCCAGCAGTTTAGTCGGTCAGCCCCAGCATTTT. This translates into CASSLVGQPQHF.

This chain joins TRBV27 and TRBJ1-4; TRBD1 matches 7 bases. Germline assignment: CDR1 MNHEY and CDR2 SMNVEV (reference sequence). This CDR3 has 15 amino acids. V shed 2 bases and J 6 bases; nucleotides not matched to a gene: 6. CDR3 DNA: TGTGCCAGCAGTTTACGGGACAGAGCCTATGAAAAACTGTTTTTT. The encoded protein is CASSLRDRAYEKLFF.

The rearrangement links TRBV30 to TRBJ2-7; 7 bases map to TRBD2. The junction had 16 bases not matched to a gene; V was cut back by 2 bases and J by 3 bases. This CDR3 has 17 residues. CDR1 and CDR2 from the germline V gene are GTSNPN and SVGIG (reference sequence). Here the CDR3 DNA reads TGTGCCTGGAGTTCCCGCGGGGGAGGCAGTAAGGGCTACGAGCAGTACTTC. It codes for CAWSSRGGGSKGYEQYF.

The chain has TRBV3-1 (or the pseudogene TRBV3-2) and TRBJ2-6; D ambiguous. This CDR3 spans 15 amino acids. With 1 base removed from V and 0 bases from J, the gap between germline ends came to 4 bases. Germline V gene lookup returns CDR1 LGHDT and CDR2 YNNKEL (reference sequence). This CDR3 reads CASSQGSSGANVLTF. CDR3 DNA: TGTGCCAGCAGCCAAGGTAGCTCTGGGGCCAACGTCCTGACTTTC.

The V gene is TRBV5-1, the J gene TRBJ2-1, with 12 bases lining up with TRBD1. The V gene's germline CDR1 is SGHRS and CDR2 YFSETQ. Trimming at V came to 3 bases and at J to 8 bases, leaving 6 bases not matched to a gene. The CDR3 length is 15 residues. The CDR3 DNA reads TGCGCCAGCAGCTACTCCGGGACAGGGGGCGATGAGCAGTTCTTC. This translates into CASSYSGTGGDEQFF. Full variable domain (remainder filled in from reference TRBV5-1 and TRBJ2-1): KAGVTQTPRYLIKTRGQQVTLSCSPISGHRSVSWYQQTPGQGLQFLFEYFSETQRNKGNFPGRFSGRQFSNSRSEMNVSTLELGDSALYLCASSYSGTGGDEQFFGPGTRLTVL.

The count of this clone is one. The CDR3 DNA reads as TGTGCCAGCAGCTCCGGTCTCTCGGGCAATCAGCCCCAGCATTTT. Amino acids: CASSSGLSGNQPQHF. V and J are TRBV6-1 and TRBJ1-5; D is unclear. The germline CDR1 and CDR2 sequences are MNHNS and SASEGT. V lost 6 bases and J 2 bases, leaving 14 bases between the germline ends. The length of the CDR3 is 15 residues.

J is TRBJ2-5 and V is TRBV4-1; a possible D gene is TRBD1 (6 bases). The length of the CDR3 is 16 residues. The V end lost 4 bases, the J end lost 6 bases, and 21 bases lay between the germline ends. Germline V gene sequence: CDR1 MGHRA, CDR2 YSYEKL. CDR3 residues: CASSLGQFQGVQTQYF. CDR3 coding DNA: TGCGCCAGCAGCCTCGGACAGTTCCAAGGTGTACAGACCCAGTACTTC.

This chain joins TRBV11-3 and TRBJ2-1; 8 bases map to TRBD1. There are 13 residues in the CDR3. V lost 4 bases and J lost 8; bases outside the gene matches: 4. The germline V gene has CDR1 SGHNT and CDR2 YENEEA. The CDR3 protein is CASSWTGSDEQFF. DNA for the CDR3: TGTGCCAGCAGCTGGACAGGGTCAGATGAGCAGTTCTTC. The full variable domain, its missing parts supplied by reference TRBV11-3 and TRBJ2-1, is EAGVVQSPRYKIIEKKQPVAFWCNPISGHNTLYWYLQNLGQGPELLIRYENEEAVDDSQLPKDRFSAERLKGVDSTLKIQPAELGDSAVYLCASSWTGSDEQFFGPGTRLTVL.